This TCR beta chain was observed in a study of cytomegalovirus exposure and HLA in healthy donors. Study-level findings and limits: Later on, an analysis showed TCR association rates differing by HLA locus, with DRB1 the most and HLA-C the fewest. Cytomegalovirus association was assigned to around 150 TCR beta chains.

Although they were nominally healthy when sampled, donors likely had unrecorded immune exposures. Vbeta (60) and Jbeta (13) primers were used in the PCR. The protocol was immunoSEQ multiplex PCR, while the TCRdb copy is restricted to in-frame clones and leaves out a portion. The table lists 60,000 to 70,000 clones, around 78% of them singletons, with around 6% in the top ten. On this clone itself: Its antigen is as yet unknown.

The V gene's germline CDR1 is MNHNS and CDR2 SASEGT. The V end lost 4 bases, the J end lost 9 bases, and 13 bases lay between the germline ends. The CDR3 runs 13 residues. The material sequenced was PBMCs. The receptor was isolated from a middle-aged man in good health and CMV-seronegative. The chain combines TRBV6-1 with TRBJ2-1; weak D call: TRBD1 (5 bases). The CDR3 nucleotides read TGTGCCAGCAGTGCAGACAGACCCGTTGAGCAGTTCTTC. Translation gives CASSADRPVEQFF.